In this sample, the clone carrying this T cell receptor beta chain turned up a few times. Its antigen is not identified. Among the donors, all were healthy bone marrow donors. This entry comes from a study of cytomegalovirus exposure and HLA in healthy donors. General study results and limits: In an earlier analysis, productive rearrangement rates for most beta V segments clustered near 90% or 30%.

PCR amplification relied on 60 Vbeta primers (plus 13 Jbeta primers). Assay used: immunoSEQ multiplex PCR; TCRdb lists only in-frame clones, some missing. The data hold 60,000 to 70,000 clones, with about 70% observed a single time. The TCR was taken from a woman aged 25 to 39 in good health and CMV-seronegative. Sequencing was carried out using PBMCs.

CDR3 DNA: TGTGCCAGCAGCGGACAGGTCCAGATTTCACCCCTCCACTTT. Protein: CASSGQVQISPLHF. The chain has TRBV9 and TRBJ1-6, with D possibly matching TRBD1 (6 bases). Germline V gene data show CDR1 as SGDLS and CDR2 as YYNGEE. The V end was cut by 3 bases, the J end by 9 bases, with 13 bases between. The CDR3 is 14 amino acids.